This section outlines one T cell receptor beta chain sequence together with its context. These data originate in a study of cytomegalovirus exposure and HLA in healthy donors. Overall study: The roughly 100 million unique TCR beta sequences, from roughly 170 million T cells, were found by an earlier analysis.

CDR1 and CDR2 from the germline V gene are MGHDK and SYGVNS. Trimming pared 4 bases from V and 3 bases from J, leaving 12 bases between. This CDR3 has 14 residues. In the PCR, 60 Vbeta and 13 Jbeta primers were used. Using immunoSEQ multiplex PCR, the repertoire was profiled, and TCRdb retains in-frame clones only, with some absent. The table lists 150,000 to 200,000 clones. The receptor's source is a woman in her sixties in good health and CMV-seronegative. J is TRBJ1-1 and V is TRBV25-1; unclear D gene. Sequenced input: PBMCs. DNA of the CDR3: TGTGCCAGCAGTGCTGAAGGGCGGGACACTGAAGCTTTCTTT. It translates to CASSAEGRDTEAFF.